These T cell receptor beta chains were read from a single sample in a study of T cell repertoires in cytomegalovirus infection. A single record per CDR3 protein comes from TCRdb applying MiXCR to the reads. This repertoire shows hundreds of thousands of distinct CDR3 sequences, roughly a third found once; its top ten account for under 3%. Source material: PBMCs. These receptor sequences come from a human donor in good health (CMV status not recorded). Some clones in this sample may be carry-over from other donors' samples. Each CDR3 is given with its conserved first and last residue. D genes are given only for firm matches. A clone size is listed for some rows: how often the clone was seen (once, few, many), or a class if it is expanded.

d_call	v_call	clone_size	j_call	cdr3_nt	cdr3_aa
-	TRBV7-9	once	TRBJ1-1	TGTGCCAGCAGCGGGATGGGGTACACTGAAGCTTTCTTT	CASSGMGYTEAFF
-	TRBV7-8	many	TRBJ2-5	TGTGCCAGCAGCTTAGGGCGGGGAGTACGAGAGACCCAGTACTTC	CASSLGRGVRETQYF
-	TRBV7-6	many	TRBJ2-7	TGTGCCAGCAGCTATGGGACTGCCTACGAGCAGTACTTC	CASSYGTAYEQYF
-	TRBV7-2	-	TRBJ2-7	TGTGCCAGCAGCTGGGAAGAGGTGCGGAGGGCCAACGAGCAGTACTTC	CASSWEEVRRANEQYF
TRBD1	TRBV11-2	many	TRBJ2-5	TGTGCCAGCAGCCGCCGGGACAGCAAAGAGACCCAGTACTTC	CASSRRDSKETQYF
-	TRBV19	-	TRBJ2-1	TGTGCCAGTAGTAGGTCTAGCGCAAACAATGAGCAGTTCTTC	CASSRSSANNEQFF
TRBD1	TRBV19	few	TRBJ2-1	TGTGCCAGTATCGGACAGGGGCGACCCTACAATGAGCAGTTCTTC	CASIGQGRPYNEQFF
-	TRBV7-2	many	TRBJ2-5	TGTGCCAGCAGCTCCTACAGAAGCCAAGAGACCCAGTACTTC	CASSSYRSQETQYF
-	TRBV20-1	-	TRBJ1-6	TGCAGTGCTAGATACCGGGGGAGGGCTCCAAGTTCACCCCTCCACTTT	CSARYRGRAPSSPLHF
-	TRBV20-1	-	TRBJ1-1	TGCAGTGCTTTGTCTCTGAACACTGAAGCTTTCTTT	CSALSLNTEAFF
TRBD2	TRBV28	-	TRBJ2-3	TGTGCCAGCAGTTTGGGGACTAGCGGGAGTAGAGCCACAGATACGCAGTATTTT	CASSLGTSGSRATDTQYF
-	TRBV6-1	few	TRBJ2-4	TGTGCCAGCAGCCCTAGCGTCAGACCGACAAACATTCAGTACTTC	CASSPSVRPTNIQYF
-	TRBV7-8	-	TRBJ1-1	TGTGCCAGCAGCCCAGAGGCAGGGTCGGCTGAAGCTTTCTTT	CASSPEAGSAEAFF
-	TRBV19	few	TRBJ1-1	TGTGCCAGTAGGCGGGGGAGTTGGAACACTGAAGCTTTCTTT	CASRRGSWNTEAFF
TRBD1	TRBV28	-	TRBJ2-5	TGTGCCAGCAGTTGGGACAGGCAAGAGACCCAGTACTTC	CASSWDRQETQYF
TRBD1	TRBV6-1	-	TRBJ1-6	TGTGCCAGTAGGAACCGGGACAGGGATAATTCACCCCTCCACTTT	CASRNRDRDNSPLHF
-	TRBV12-3/TRBV12-4	-	TRBJ1-2	TGTGCCAGCAGTTTAGGGGGCGCGAATGGCTACACCTTC	CASSLGGANGYTF
-	TRBV7-6	-	TRBJ1-3	TGTTCCAGCAGCTTAGAGGCAGCTTCTGGAAACACCATATATTTT	CSSSLEAASGNTIYF
TRBD1	TRBV28	-	TRBJ2-3	TGTGCCAGCAGTTACCTGACAGGGAGCACAGATACGCAGTATTTT	CASSYLTGSTDTQYF
-	TRBV25-1	-	TRBJ1-1	TGTGCCAGCAGTGTATCAGGGGCTTGGTGGAGTTTT	CASSVSGAWWSF
-	TRBV4-1	-	TRBJ2-4	TGCGCCAGCAGCCAGTTAGCTAGCGTCGGCAAAAACATTCAGTACTTC	CASSQLASVGKNIQYF
TRBD2	TRBV25-1	-	TRBJ2-3	TGTGCCAGCAGTGAATGGGTTCGGCTAGCGGGAGCAGATACGCAGTATTTT	CASSEWVRLAGADTQYF